This T cell receptor beta chain comes out of a study of T-cell reconstitution after alpha-beta-depleted transplantation in children. Germline-derived CDR1 and CDR2 are SGHDT and YYEEEE. This CDR3 contains 10 residues. V lost 4 bases and J 12 bases, leaving 8 bases between the germline ends. Findings and caveats of the study: Some patients showed high day-60 TCRbeta diversity, which derived from surviving recipient T cells and thymic progenitors. T cells produced anew were the main source of T-cell counts and diversity one year after transplant. As was reported, about two months after transplant, alpha-beta T cells came from several hundred expanded graft clones.

Preparation of the TCRbeta library used unique molecular identifiers. TCRdb re-analysed the PCR reads in MiXCR, keeping a single row per CDR3 protein. The sample includes fewer than 550,000 distinct CDR3 sequences, roughly 11% of them seen just once. As to this clonotype: Its antigen is not known.

V gene TRBV5-6 combines with J gene TRBJ2-4; D is undetermined. Sequencing was performed on PBMCs, mostly from graft donor cells, taken 180 days after TCRalphabeta/CD19-depleted stem cell transplant. The TCR comes from a female patient aged 2-10 years who had a stem cell transplant for aplastic anemia, so the T cells may come from the graft donor. The CDR3 bases are TGTGCCAGCAGCCCACTCCCTCAGTACTTC. Its protein is CASSPLPQYF.